The T cell receptor (beta chain) under discussion was sequenced for a study of CD8 T cells in ankylosing spondylitis. TCRdb re-analysed the 5' RACE reads in MiXCR, keeping a single row per CDR3 protein. Found here are 230,000 or so distinct CDR3 sequences, 15% to 20% of them singletons; the top ten hold over 25%. This CDR3 spans 15 amino acids. V trimming: 4 bases; J trimming: 8 bases; junction bases outside the gene matches: 10. Germline values: CDR1 MGHRA, CDR2 YSYEKL. In this sample, this clonotype turned up a few times. The sequenced sample was blood, either unsorted or a sorted T cell fraction (not recorded which). The gene calls are TRBV4-1 and TRBJ2-1, with TRBD2 matching 8 bases. The receptor's source is a male donor with ankylosing spondylitis or in good health (not recorded which). The CDR3 DNA is TGCGCCAGCAGCCCTTTAGCGGGAAGGTACGATGAGCAGTTCTTC. It codes for CASSPLAGRYDEQFF.